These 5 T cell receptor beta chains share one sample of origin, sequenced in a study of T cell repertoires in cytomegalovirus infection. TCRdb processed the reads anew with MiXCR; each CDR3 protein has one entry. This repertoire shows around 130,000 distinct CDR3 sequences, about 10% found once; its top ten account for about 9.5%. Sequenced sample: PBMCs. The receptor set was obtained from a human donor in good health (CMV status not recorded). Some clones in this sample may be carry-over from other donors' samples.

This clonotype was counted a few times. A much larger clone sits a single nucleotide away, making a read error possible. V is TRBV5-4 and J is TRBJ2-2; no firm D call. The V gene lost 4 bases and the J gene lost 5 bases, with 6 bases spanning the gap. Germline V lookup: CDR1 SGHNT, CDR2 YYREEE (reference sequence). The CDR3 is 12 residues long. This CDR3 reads CASSPETGELFF. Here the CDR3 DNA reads TGTGCCAGCAGCCCAGAGACCGGGGAGCTGTTTTTT.

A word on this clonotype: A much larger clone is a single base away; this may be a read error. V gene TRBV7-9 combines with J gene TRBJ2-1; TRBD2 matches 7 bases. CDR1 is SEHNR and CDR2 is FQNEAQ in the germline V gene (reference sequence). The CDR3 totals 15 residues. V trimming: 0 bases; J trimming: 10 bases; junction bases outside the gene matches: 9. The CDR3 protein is CASSLAGTNPMEQFF. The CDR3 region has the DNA TGTGCCAGCAGCTTAGCCGGGACTAACCCCATGGAGCAGTTCTTC.

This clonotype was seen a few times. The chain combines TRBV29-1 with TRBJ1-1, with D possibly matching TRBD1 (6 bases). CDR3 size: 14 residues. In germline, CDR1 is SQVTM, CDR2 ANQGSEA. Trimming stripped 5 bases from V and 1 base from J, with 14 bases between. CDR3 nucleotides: TGCAGCGTTTCGGGGGGGGCTGGGAACACTGAAGCTTTCTTT. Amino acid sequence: CSVSGGAGNTEAFF.

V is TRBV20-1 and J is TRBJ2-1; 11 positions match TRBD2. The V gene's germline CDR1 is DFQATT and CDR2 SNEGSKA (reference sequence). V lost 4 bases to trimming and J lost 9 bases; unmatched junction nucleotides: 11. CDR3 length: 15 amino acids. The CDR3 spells CSATVAGGRFIEQFF. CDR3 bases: TGCAGTGCTACAGTAGCGGGGGGGCGATTCATTGAGCAGTTCTTC.

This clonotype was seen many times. CDR3 sequence reads: CASSLSATGAGNTIYF. For the CDR3, the DNA is TGTGCCAGCAGCTTGTCTGCGACAGGGGCTGGAAACACCATATATTTT. The chain recombines TRBV5-5 with TRBJ1-3; 8 nucleotides agree with TRBD1. Looked up from germline, CDR1 is SGHKS and CDR2 is YYEKEE (reference sequence). CDR3 length: 16 residues. V lost 1 base and J lost 2; bases outside the gene matches: 5.